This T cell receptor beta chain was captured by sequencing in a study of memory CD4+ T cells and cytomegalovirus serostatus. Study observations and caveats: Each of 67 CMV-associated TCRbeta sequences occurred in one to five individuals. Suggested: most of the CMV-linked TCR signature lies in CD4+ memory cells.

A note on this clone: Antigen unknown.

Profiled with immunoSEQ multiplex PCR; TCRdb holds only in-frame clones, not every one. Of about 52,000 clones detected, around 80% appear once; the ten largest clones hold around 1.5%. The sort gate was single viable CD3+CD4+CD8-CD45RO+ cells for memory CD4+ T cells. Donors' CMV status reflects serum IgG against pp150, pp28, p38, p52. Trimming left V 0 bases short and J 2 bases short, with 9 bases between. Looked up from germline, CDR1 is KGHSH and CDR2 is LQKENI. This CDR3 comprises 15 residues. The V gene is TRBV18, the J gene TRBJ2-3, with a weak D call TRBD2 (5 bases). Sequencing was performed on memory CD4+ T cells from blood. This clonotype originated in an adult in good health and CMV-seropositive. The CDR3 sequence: CASSPPGVNTDTQYF. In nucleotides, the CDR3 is TGTGCCAGCTCACCACCGGGAGTAAACACAGATACGCAGTATTTT.